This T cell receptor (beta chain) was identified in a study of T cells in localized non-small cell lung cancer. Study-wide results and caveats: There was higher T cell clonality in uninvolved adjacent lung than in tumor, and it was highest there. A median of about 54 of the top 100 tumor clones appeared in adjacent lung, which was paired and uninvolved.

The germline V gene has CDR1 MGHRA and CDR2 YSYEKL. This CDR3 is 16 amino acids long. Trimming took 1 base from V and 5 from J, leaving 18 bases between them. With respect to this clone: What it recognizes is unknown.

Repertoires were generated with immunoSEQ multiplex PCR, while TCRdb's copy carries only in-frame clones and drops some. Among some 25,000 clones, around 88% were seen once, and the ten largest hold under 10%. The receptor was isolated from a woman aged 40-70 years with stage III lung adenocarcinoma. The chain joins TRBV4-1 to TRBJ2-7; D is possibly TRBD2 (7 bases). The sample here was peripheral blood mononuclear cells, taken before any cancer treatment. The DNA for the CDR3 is TGCGCCAGCAGCCAAGGTTTGAGGGGGGGCCAGAACGAGCAGTACTTC. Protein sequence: CASSQGLRGGQNEQYF.